The 2 T cell receptor beta chains in this list originate from one sample, sequenced in a study of glioma-infiltrating T cells. TCR alpha and beta CDR3 regions were amplified from RNA using iRepertoire nested multiplex PCR. A single record per CDR3 protein comes from TCRdb applying MiXCR to the multiplex PCR reads. The repertoire consists of fewer than 500,000 distinct CDR3 sequences, with 41% occurring once and the leading ten covering about 12%. Sequenced sample: glioma tissue, nonneoplastic brain tissue, or PBMCs (not recorded which). The receptors derive from a human donor with low-grade glioma or glioblastoma, undergoing nonglioma brain surgery, or in good health (not recorded which).

Only a few counts were recorded for this clonotype. The CDR3 nucleotides are TGTGCCAGCAGTTTTCTCCCAGGGACTAGCGGGGGCACAGATACGCAGTATTTT. Translating it yields CASSFLPGTSGGTDTQYF. The J gene is TRBJ2-3, the V gene TRBV28; 13 bases agree with TRBD2. J was trimmed by 1 base and V by 3 bases; bases with no gene match: 7. Germline CDR1 is MDHEN and CDR2 is SYDVKM. This CDR3 contains 18 residues.

The chain uses TRBV29-1 and TRBJ2-5; 7 bases map to TRBD1. The germline V gene has CDR1 SQVTM and CDR2 ANQGSEA. The CDR3 loop spans 14 amino acids. V lost 6 bases and J lost 1; bases outside the gene matches: 8. The CDR3 DNA reads TGCAGCGTGAAGGGGGCCGCCAGCCAAGAGACCCAGTACTTC. Its protein is CSVKGAASQETQYF.